This entry concerns a single T cell receptor (beta chain). This clonotype was counted only a few times. The target of this receptor is not known. No per-base quality is available; no much larger clone lies one base away. The sample is drawn from a study of early T cells in non-severe SARS-CoV-2 infection listed by TCRdb under 2021. Regarding the complete study: Bulk RNA from unsorted whole blood was used for TCR sequencing, so alpha and beta chains could not be paired.

Set within a cohort of healthcare workers in London, UK, this nested case-control study involved weekly PCR testing of nasopharyngeal swabs along with blood sampling. Healthcare workers were recruited during the week of the UK lockdown, between 23 and 31 March 2020, and followed weekly for up to roughly 16 weeks. Findings and caveats that apply to the study as a whole: Matching against VDJdb was skewed toward anti-spike CD8 responses, likely underestimated virus-specific expansions, and missed private and CD4 specificities.

Library preparation employed 5' RACE. Sequencing took place on a NextSeq 500. To correct for sequencing error and PCR bias, the TCR library protocol tagged individual cDNA molecules with unique molecular identifiers. TCR alpha and beta chains were both sequenced, and the abundances of alpha and beta sequences in each sample were closely correlated with each other. The study's own analysis went as follows. Decombinator V4 was used to annotate TCR sequences for V gene, J gene and CDR3. TCRs were defined as expanded if a significant change between any two time points was detected under a Poisson model with p below 0.0001. Abundances of TCRs were expressed as counts per million after normalisation to the total number of TCRs sequenced in each sample. MAIT TCRs were defined by TRAV1-2 paired with TRAJ12, TRAJ20 or TRAJ33, and iNKT TCRs by TRAV10 paired with TRAJ18. VDJdb, accessed 1 November 2021, was searched for CMV, EBV and SARS-CoV-2 annotated TCRs, with TCRs annotated for multiple antigens excluded. Starting from the raw public reads, TCRdb applied fastp trimming at Q25, assembled clones with MiXCR and retained in-frame beta chains. Each entry merges the rows of one CDR3 protein and shows their most common DNA and genes. The V and J calls here are based on TCRdb, not the publication. The sample profile shows 80,000 to 95,000 distinct CDR3 sequences; roughly 15% of them were found once. The top ten clonotypes cover about 4.7% of the sample.

Via the germline V gene (reference sequence), CDR1 is SGHNT and CDR2 YYREEE. The CDR3 covers 13 residues, taking in both the cysteine and the phenylalanine. Left in the record is the CDR3 DNA by itself, 39 bases read in frame from the first base. Trimming at the junction amounts to 4 bases on V and 2 bases on J, and the germline ends lie 9 bases apart. This chain joins TRBV5-4 to TRBJ1-2; the D gene lacks a confident call. This sequence originates from an adult who was a healthcare worker with PCR-confirmed SARS-CoV-2 infection or an uninfected control (not recorded which). Specimen: whole blood, collected at baseline. The CDR3 region reads CASSNTSNYGYTF. In nucleotide form, the sequence is TGTGCCAGCAGCAATACGTCAAACTATGGCTACACCTTC.